Presented here are 13 T cell receptor beta chains from one specimen sequenced in a study of shared clonotypes between healthy human individuals. The protocol was immunoSEQ multiplex PCR, while the TCRdb copy is restricted to in-frame clones and leaves out a portion. The sample lists over a million clones; approximately 76% were seen once. The source material was memory CD4+ T cells sorted from blood. The subset was: CD45RA-negative fraction. The receptors were gathered from a man between 18 and 29 years old in good health.

The chain couples TRBV28 to TRBJ2-3, with TRBD2 identical over 10 bases. V was clipped by 2 bases and J by 6 bases; unmatched bases: 2. Germline values: CDR1 MDHEN, CDR2 SYDVKM. The CDR3 totals 14 residues. The CDR3 protein is CASSLERGGDTQYF. CDR3 sequence (DNA): TGTGCCAGCAGTTTAGAGCGGGGGGGTGATACGCAGTATTTT.

The V and J genes are TRBV5-1 and TRBJ2-7, with 8 positions matching TRBD1. This CDR3 region has 15 residues. Trimming cost V 5 bases and J 0 bases; bases outside gene matches: 7. Germline V gene data show CDR1 as SGHRS and CDR2 as YFSETQ. The CDR3 loop is CASSRDRLDSYEQYF. CDR3 coding DNA: TGCGCCAGCAGTAGGGACAGGCTGGACTCCTACGAGCAGTACTTC.

This clone occurred once. The chain links TRBV6-5 to TRBJ2-1; 11 bases map to TRBD2. Germline CDR1 and CDR2: MNHEY and SVGAGI. The CDR3 consists of 15 residues. The J segment lost 3 bases and the V segment lost 7 bases, leaving 5 bases of the junction unmatched. CDR3 protein: CASTRLAGLYNEQFF. For the CDR3, the DNA is TGTGCCAGCACCCGACTAGCGGGGCTCTACAATGAGCAGTTCTTC.

By its share, this clone is medium-sized. The chain employs TRBV7-9 and TRBJ2-7; 8 bases agree with TRBD1. This CDR3 has 13 residues. The germline V gene has CDR1 SEHNR and CDR2 FQNEAQ (reference sequence). J lost 6 bases, V lost 5 bases, and 6 bases had no gene match. The CDR3 nucleotides read TGTGCCAGCAGCGCGGCAGGGGGCGGCGAGCAGTACTTC. Translated: CASSAAGGGEQYF.

This chain connects TRBV18 to TRBJ2-5; 9 bases align to TRBD2. Per germline, CDR1 KGHSH and CDR2 LQKENI. The ends lost 3 bases at V and 5 bases at J; junction bases unmatched: 16. The CDR3 has 18 amino acids. In DNA form, the CDR3 reads TGTGCCAGCTCACCGTTGGGGACTAGCTTTTCGTCTGCGGAGACCCAGTACTTC. Translated: CASSPLGTSFSSAETQYF.

The chain employs TRBV7-6 and TRBJ1-6; weak D call: TRBD1 (6 bases). From germline, CDR1 is SGHVS and CDR2 FNYEAQ. V was pared by 2 bases and J by 9 bases, with 14 bases between. This CDR3 has 15 residues. CDR3 nucleotide sequence: TGTGCCAGCAGCTTAAGACAGGAAGGGGTTTCACCCCTCCACTTT. Translating it yields CASSLRQEGVSPLHF.

This clone has only a few counts. The genes are TRBV11-2 and TRBJ2-2; D gene ambiguous. From germline, CDR1 is SGHAT and CDR2 FQNNGV. The CDR3 sequence is 13 residues long. The germline V and J ends were trimmed by 3 bases and 0 bases, with 2 bases remaining between them. In nucleotides, the CDR3 is TGTGCCAGCAGCTTCGCGAACACCGGGGAGCTGTTTTTT. Its protein product is CASSFANTGELFF.

This chain connects TRBV29-1 to TRBJ1-2; perhaps TRBD1 as D (5 bases). The CDR3 totals 12 residues. CDR1 SQVTM and CDR2 ANQGSEA come from the germline V gene. The germline V and J ends were trimmed by 2 bases and 6 bases, with 10 bases remaining between them. In nucleotides, the CDR3 is TGCAGCGTTGAAAGACAGAACCATGGCTACACCTTC. Its translation is CSVERQNHGYTF.

The J gene is TRBJ1-2, the V gene TRBV19; maybe TRBD1 (5 bases). Germline CDR1 is LNHDA and CDR2 is SQIVND (reference sequence). V lost 5 bases and J lost 2, with 21 bases in between. The CDR3 spans 17 residues. CDR3 residues: CASSLVGSGPGNYGYTF. CDR3 DNA sequence: TGTGCCAGTAGTCTCGTCGGGTCGGGGCCAGGGAACTATGGCTACACCTTC.

V usage is TRBV29-1 and J usage is TRBJ1-5, with D possibly being TRBD1 (5 bases). Trimming removed 4 bases at V and 10 bases at J, with 23 bases between. Germline V gene sequence: CDR1 SQVTM, CDR2 ANQGSEA. The CDR3 length is 15 residues. CDR3 sequence: CSVVVNVGGGEPQHF. CDR3 sequence (DNA): TGCAGCGTTGTTGTCAACGTGGGGGGGGGTGAACCCCAGCATTTT.

The V gene is TRBV9, the J gene TRBJ2-4; 13 bases are shared with TRBD2. V was clipped by 4 bases and J by 0 bases; unmatched bases: 10. CDR3 length: 19 amino acids. Per germline, CDR1 SGDLS and CDR2 YYNGEE. As DNA, the CDR3 is TGTGCCAGCAGCCCCGGGACTAGCGGGAATAAGTTAGCCAAAAACATTCAGTACTTC. As protein: CASSPGTSGNKLAKNIQYF.

This clone was counted between two and nine times. The genes are TRBV2 and TRBJ2-2; 7 bases match TRBD1. This CDR3 is 13 amino acids long. CDR1 and CDR2 from the germline V gene are SNHLY and FYNNEI. Trimming cost V 8 bases and J 6 bases; bases outside gene matches: 6. CDR3 sequence reads: CASEQGVPGELFF. The DNA for the CDR3 is TGTGCCAGCGAGCAGGGGGTTCCCGGGGAGCTGTTTTTT.

This rearrangement joins TRBV7-8 to TRBJ1-5; D not certain. V lost 1 base and J 5 bases, leaving 15 bases between the germline ends. The V gene's germline CDR1 is SGHVS and CDR2 FQNEAQ. The length of the CDR3 is 16 residues. CDR3 amino acids: CASSLGEGYNYQPQHF. CDR3 DNA: TGTGCCAGCAGCTTAGGAGAGGGTTATAATTATCAGCCCCAGCATTTT.